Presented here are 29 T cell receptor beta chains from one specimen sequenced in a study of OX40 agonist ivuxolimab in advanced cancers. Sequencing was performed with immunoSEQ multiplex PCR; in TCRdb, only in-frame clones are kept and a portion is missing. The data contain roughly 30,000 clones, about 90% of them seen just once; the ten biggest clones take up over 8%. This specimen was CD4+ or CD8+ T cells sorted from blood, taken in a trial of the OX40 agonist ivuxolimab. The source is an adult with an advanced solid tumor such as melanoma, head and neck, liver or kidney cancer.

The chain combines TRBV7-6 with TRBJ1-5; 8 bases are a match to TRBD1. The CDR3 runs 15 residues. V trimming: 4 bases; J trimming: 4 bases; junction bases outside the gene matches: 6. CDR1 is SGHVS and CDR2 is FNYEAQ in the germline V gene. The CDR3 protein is CASSSRQGRNQPQHF. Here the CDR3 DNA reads TGTGCCAGCAGCTCTCGACAGGGGCGGAATCAGCCCCAGCATTTT.

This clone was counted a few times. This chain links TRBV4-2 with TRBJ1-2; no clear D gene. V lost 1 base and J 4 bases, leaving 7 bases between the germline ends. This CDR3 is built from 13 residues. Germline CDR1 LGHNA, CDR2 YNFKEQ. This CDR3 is CASSQGKSYGYTF. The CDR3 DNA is TGTGCCAGCAGCCAAGGGAAGAGCTATGGCTACACCTTC.

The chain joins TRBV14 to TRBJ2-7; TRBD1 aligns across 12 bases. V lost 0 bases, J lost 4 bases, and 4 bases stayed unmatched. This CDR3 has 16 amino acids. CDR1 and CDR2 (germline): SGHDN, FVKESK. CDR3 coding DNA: TGTGCCAGCAGCCAAGAGGGACAGGGGGCTCTGTACGAGCAGTACTTC. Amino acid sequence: CASSQEGQGALYEQYF.

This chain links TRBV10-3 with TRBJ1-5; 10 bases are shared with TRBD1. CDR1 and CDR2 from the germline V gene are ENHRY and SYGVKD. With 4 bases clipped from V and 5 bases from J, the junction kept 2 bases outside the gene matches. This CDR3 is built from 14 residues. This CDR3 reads CAISGTGGDQPQHF. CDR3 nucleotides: TGTGCCATCAGTGGGACAGGGGGGGATCAGCCCCAGCATTTT.

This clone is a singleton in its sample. The CDR3 here is CASSPPNADGYTF. CDR3 nucleotide sequence: TGTGCCAGCAGCCCCCCAAATGCAGATGGCTACACCTTC. This chain uses TRBV6-5 with TRBJ1-2; no firm D call. Germline V gene data show CDR1 as MNHEY and CDR2 as SVGAGI. The CDR3 has 13 amino acids. Trimming stripped 6 bases from V and 6 bases from J, with 14 bases between.

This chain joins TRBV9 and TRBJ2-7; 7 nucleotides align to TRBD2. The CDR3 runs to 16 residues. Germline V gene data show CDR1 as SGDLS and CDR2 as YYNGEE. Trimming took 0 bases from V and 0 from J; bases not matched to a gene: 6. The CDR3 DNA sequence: TGTGCCAGCAGCGTAGGGGGAGGGGTAAGCTCCTACGAGCAGTACTTC. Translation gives CASSVGGGVSSYEQYF.

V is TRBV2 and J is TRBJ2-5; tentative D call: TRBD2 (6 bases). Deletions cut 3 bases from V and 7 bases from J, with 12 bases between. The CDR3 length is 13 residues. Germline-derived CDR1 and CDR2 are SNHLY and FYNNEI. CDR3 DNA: TGTGCCAGCAGTGAGAAACTAGCCGGGACCCAGTACTTC. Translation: CASSEKLAGTQYF. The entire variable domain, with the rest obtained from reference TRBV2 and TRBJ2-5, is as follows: EPEVTQTPSHQVTQMGQEVILRCVPISNHLYFYWYRQILGQKVEFLVSFYNNEISEKSEIFDDQFSVERPDGSNFTLKIRSTKLEDSAMYFCASSEKLAGTQYFGPGTRLLVL.

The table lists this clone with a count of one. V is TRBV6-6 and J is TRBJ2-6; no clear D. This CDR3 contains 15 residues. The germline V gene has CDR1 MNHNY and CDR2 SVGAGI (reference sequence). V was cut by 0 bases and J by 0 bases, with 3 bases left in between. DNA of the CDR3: TGTGCCAGCAGTTACTCGGGCTCTGGGGCCAACGTCCTGACTTTC. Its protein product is CASSYSGSGANVLTF.

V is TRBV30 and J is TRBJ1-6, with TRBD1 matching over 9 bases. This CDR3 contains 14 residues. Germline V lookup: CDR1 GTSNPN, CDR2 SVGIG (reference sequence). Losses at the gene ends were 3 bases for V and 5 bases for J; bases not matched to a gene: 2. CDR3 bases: TGTGCCTGGAGCCGGACAGGGGATAATTCACCCCTCCACTTT. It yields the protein CAWSRTGDNSPLHF. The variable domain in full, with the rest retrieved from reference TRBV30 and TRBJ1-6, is SQTIHQWPATLVQPVGSPLSLECTVEGTSNPNLYWYRQAAGRGLQLLFYSVGIGQISSEVPQNLSASRPQDRQFILSSKKLLLSDSGFYLCAWSRTGDNSPLHFGNGTRLTVT.

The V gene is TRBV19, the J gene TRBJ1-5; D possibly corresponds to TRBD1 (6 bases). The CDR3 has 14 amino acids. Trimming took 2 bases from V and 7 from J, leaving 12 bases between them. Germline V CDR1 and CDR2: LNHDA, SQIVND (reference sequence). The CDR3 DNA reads TGTGCCAGTAGTATAACAGGGACGAAGCAGCCCCAGCATTTT. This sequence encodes CASSITGTKQPQHF.

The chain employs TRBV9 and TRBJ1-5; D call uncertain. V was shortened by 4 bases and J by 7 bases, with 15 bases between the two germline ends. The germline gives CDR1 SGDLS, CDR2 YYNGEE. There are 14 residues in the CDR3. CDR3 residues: CASSPGYGVQPQHF. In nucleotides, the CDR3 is TGTGCCAGCAGCCCCGGGTACGGGGTCCAGCCCCAGCATTTT.

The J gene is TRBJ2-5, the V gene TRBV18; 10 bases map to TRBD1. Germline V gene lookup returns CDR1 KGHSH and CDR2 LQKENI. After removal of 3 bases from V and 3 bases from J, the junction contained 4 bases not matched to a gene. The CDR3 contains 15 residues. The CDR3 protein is CASSPRQGAEETQYF. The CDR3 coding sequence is TGTGCCAGCTCACCCAGACAGGGGGCGGAAGAGACCCAGTACTTC.

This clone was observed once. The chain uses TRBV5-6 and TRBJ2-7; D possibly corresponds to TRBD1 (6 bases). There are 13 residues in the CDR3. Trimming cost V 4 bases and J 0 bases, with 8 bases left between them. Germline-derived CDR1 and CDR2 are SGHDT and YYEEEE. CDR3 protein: CASSDRPSYEQYF. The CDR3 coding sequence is TGTGCCAGCAGCGACAGGCCCTCCTACGAGCAGTACTTC.

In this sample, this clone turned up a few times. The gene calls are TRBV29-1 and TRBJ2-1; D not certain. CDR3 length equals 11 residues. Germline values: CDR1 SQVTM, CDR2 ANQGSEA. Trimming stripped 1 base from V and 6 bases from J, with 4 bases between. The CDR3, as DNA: TGCAGCGTTGAAGGGGGCAATGAGCAGTTCTTC. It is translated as CSVEGGNEQFF.

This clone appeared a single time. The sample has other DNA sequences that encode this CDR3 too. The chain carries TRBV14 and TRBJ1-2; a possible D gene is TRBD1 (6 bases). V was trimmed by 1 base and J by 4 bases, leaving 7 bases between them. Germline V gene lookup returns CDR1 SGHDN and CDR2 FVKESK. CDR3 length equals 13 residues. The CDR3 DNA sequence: TGTGCCAGCAGCCAAGGGACAGTCTATGGCTACACCTTC. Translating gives CASSQGTVYGYTF. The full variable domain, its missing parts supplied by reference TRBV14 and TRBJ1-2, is EAGVTQFPSHSVIEKGQTVTLRCDPISGHDNLYWYRRVMGKEIKFLLHFVKESKQDESGMPNNRFLAERTGGTYSTLKVQPAELEDSGVYFCASSQGTVYGYTFGSGTRLTVV.

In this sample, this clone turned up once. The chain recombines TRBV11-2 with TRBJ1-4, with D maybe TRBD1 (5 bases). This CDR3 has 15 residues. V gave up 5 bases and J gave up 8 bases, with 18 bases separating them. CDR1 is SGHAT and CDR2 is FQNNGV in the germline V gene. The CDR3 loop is CASSAGTPIGEKLFF. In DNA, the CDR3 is TGTGCCAGCAGCGCCGGGACTCCTATCGGGGAAAAACTGTTTTTT.

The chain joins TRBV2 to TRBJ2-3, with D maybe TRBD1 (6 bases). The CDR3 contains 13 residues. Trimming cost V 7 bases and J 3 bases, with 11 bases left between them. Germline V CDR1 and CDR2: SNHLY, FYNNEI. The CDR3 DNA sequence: TGTGCCAGCAAGTACAGGGTTACAGATACGCAGTATTTT. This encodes CASKYRVTDTQYF.

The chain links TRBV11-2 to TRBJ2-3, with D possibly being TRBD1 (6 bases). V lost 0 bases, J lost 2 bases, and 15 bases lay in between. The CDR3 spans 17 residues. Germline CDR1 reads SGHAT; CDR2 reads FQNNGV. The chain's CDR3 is CASSLDLQGRYTDTQYF. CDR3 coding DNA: TGTGCCAGCAGCTTAGATTTACAGGGACGATACACAGATACGCAGTATTTT.

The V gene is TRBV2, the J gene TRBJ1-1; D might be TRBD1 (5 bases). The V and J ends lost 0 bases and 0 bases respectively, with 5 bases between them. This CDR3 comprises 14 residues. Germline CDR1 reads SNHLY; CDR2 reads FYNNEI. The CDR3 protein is CASSEAGVNTEAFF. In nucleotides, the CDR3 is TGTGCCAGCAGTGAAGCGGGGGTGAACACTGAAGCTTTCTTT. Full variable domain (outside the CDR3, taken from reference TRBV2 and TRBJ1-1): EPEVTQTPSHQVTQMGQEVILRCVPISNHLYFYWYRQILGQKVEFLVSFYNNEISEKSEIFDDQFSVERPDGSNFTLKIRSTKLEDSAMYFCASSEAGVNTEAFFGQGTRLTVV.

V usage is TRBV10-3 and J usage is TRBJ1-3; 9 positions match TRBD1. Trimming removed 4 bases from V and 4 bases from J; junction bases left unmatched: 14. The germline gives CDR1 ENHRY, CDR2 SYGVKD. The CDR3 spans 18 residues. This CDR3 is CAISGRPYRGHEGNTIYF. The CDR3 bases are TGTGCCATCAGTGGGAGACCCTACAGGGGGCACGAAGGAAACACCATATATTTT.

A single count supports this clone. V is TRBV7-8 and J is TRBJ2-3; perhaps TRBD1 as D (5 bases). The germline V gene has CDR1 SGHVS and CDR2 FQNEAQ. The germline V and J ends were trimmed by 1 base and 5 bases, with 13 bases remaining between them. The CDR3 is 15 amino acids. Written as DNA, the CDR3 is TGTGCCAGCAGCTTAGGACAGCCAAAAGGAGATACGCAGTATTTT. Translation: CASSLGQPKGDTQYF.

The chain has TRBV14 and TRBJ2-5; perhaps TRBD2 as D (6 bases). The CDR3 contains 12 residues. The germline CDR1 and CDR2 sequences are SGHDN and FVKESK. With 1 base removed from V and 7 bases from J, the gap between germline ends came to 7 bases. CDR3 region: CASSQVGGTQYF. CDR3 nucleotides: TGTGCCAGCAGCCAAGTGGGGGGGACCCAGTACTTC.

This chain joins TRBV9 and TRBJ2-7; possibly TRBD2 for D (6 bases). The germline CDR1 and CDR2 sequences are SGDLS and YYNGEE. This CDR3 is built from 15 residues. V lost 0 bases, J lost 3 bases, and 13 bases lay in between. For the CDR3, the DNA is TGTGCCAGCAGCGTAGGCGCTAGCGCCGACTACGAGCAGTACTTC. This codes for CASSVGASADYEQYF.

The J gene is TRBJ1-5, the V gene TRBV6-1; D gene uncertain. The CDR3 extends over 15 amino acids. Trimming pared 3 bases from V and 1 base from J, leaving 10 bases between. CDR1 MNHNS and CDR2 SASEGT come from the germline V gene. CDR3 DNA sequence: TGTGCCAGCAGTGAGTCGTACGGGAGCAATCAGCCCCAGCATTTT. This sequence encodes CASSESYGSNQPQHF.

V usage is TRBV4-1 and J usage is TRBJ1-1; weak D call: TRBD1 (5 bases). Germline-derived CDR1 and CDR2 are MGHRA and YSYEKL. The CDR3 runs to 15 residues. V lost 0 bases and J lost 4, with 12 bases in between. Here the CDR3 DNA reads TGCGCCAGCAGCCAAGACGACAGTGTCGCCACTGAAGCTTTCTTT. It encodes CASSQDDSVATEAFF.

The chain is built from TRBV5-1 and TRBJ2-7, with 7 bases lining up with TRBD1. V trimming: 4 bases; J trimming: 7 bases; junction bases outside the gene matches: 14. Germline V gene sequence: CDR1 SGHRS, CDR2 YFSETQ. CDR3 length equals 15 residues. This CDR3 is CASSEGQTTLREQYF. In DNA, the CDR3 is TGCGCCAGCAGCGAGGGACAGACGACCCTACGGGAGCAGTACTTC.

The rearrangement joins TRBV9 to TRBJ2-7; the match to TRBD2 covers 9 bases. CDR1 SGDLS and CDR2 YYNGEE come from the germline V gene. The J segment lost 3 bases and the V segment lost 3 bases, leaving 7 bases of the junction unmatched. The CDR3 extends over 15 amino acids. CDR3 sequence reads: CASSAVAGVDYEQYF. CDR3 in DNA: TGTGCCAGCAGCGCCGTAGCGGGGGTCGACTACGAGCAGTACTTC.

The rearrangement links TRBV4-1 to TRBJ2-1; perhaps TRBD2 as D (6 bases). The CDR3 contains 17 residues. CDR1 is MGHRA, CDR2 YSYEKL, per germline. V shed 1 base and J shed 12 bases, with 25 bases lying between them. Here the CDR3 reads CASSQVEGYNPARSQFF. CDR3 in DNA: TGCGCCAGCAGCCAAGTGGAGGGCTACAATCCCGCCCGCTCGCAGTTCTTC.

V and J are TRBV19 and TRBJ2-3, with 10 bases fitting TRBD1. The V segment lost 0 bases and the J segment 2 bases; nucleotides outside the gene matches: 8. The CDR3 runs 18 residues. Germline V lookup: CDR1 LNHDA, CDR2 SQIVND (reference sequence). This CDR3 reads CASSIDRGTGVFTDTQYF. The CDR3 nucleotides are TGTGCCAGTAGTATAGATCGCGGGACAGGGGTTTTCACAGATACGCAGTATTTT.